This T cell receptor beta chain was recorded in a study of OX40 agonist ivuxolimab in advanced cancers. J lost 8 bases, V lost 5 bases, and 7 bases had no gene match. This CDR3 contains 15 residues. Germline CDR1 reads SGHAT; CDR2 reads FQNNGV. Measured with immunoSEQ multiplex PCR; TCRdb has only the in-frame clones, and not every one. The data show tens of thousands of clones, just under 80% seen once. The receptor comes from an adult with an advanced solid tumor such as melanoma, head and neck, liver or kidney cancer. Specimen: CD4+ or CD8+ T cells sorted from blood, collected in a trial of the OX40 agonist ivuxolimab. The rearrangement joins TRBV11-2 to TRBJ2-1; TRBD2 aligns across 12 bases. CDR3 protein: CASSTLAGGPYEQFF. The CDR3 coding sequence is TGTGCCAGCAGCACCCTAGCGGGAGGGCCCTATGAGCAGTTCTTC.